This is a list of T cell receptor beta chains from one sample in a study of blood T cells in healthy people across ages. TCRdb reanalysed the 5' RACE reads using MiXCR and keeps one entry per CDR3 protein. The data contain about 640,000 distinct CDR3 sequences, under 65% of them singletons. Sequencing was carried out using blood. The source is a man in his 60s in good health. CDR3s include the opening cysteine and the closing phenylalanine or tryptophan. A D gene is named only where the DNA matches it firmly. Size tells how often a clone was seen (once, few, many) or the class of an expanded clone, and some rows leave it out.

CDR3aa,CDR3nt,len,abundance,j_gene,v_gene,d_gene
CASSYSTGYRKNEQFF,TGTGCCAGCAGTTACTCTACGGGGTATAGGAAAAATGAGCAGTTCTTC,16,few,TRBJ2-1,TRBV6-5,NA
CASSLLRGSYEQYF,TGTGCCAGCAGCTTGCTGCGGGGCTCCTACGAGCAGTACTTC,14,few,TRBJ2-7,TRBV5-6,NA
CASSLDRTATYNEQFF,TGTGCCAGCAGCTTAGATCGTACAGCGACCTACAATGAGCAGTTCTTC,16,NA,TRBJ2-1,TRBV11-2,NA
CASKRQGGIYEQYF,TGCGCCAGCAAACGACAGGGAGGTATCTACGAGCAGTACTTC,14,NA,TRBJ2-7,TRBV5-1,NA
CASGLAALTGAGAFF,TGTGCCAGCGGCTTAGCTGCCCTGACAGGGGCGGGAGCTTTCTTT,15,NA,TRBJ1-1,TRBV7-2,TRBD1
CSADTGKETQYF,TGCAGTGCTGATACAGGAAAGGAGACCCAGTACTTC,12,NA,TRBJ2-5,TRBV20-1,NA
CASSFPAADTQYF,TGTGCCAGCAGCTTTCCGGCGGCAGATACGCAGTATTTT,13,few,TRBJ2-3,TRBV7-2,NA
CASSLRSVGGQYNEQFF,TGTGCCAGCAGCTTGCGCTCGGTCGGGGGTCAATACAATGAGCAGTTCTTC,17,NA,TRBJ2-1,TRBV7-2,NA
CASSAGQGFEERQYF,TGTGCCAGCAGCGCAGGACAGGGTTTCGAGGAGAGGCAGTACTTC,15,NA,TRBJ2-7,TRBV7-2,TRBD1
CASRIAGALGYEQYF,TGTGCCAGCAGGATAGCGGGAGCTCTGGGCTACGAGCAGTACTTC,15,NA,TRBJ2-7,TRBV28,TRBD2
CASSQLGTDTQYF,TGTGCCAGCAGCCAGTTAGGGACAGATACGCAGTATTTT,13,few,TRBJ2-3,TRBV3-1,NA
CASSYSSPYEQYF,TGTGCCAGCAGTTACTCGAGCCCCTACGAGCAGTACTTC,13,NA,TRBJ2-7,TRBV6-2/TRBV6-3,NA
CASSLFAGGEETQYF,TGTGCCAGCAGCTTATTTGCAGGGGGGGAAGAGACCCAGTACTTC,15,few,TRBJ2-5,TRBV7-6,NA
CASSLFRQGLNQPQHF,TGTGCCAGCAGTTTATTTCGGCAGGGGCTGAATCAGCCCCAGCATTTT,16,NA,TRBJ1-5,TRBV28,NA
CASSTTGQGRLAFF,TGCGCCAGCAGCACGACGGGACAGGGGAGGTTGGCTTTCTTT,14,NA,TRBJ1-1,TRBV5-1,TRBD1
CASSRRPANSYNEQFF,TGTGCCAGCAGCCGCAGGCCCGCTAACTCCTACAATGAGCAGTTCTTC,16,NA,TRBJ2-1,TRBV7-8,NA
CAIGQGEQETQYF,TGTGCCATAGGACAGGGAGAACAAGAGACCCAGTACTTC,13,NA,TRBJ2-5,TRBV10-3,TRBD1
CASSPGGELQETQYF,TGTGCCAGCTCACCAGGGGGGGAACTTCAAGAGACCCAGTACTTC,15,NA,TRBJ2-5,TRBV18,TRBD2
CASRGSYSYEQYF,TGTGCCAGCAGAGGGTCTTACTCCTACGAGCAGTACTTC,13,once,TRBJ2-7,TRBV28,NA
CASNDRVSNTGELFF,TGTGCCAGCAACGACAGGGTTTCGAACACCGGGGAGCTGTTTTTT,15,NA,TRBJ2-2,TRBV6-5,TRBD1
CSARDRRETQYF,TGCAGTGCTAGAGATCGTAGGGAGACCCAGTACTTC,12,NA,TRBJ2-5,TRBV20-1,NA
CASSNPPGNTEAFF,TGCGCCAGCAGCAATCCGCCAGGGAACACTGAAGCTTTCTTT,14,NA,TRBJ1-1,TRBV5-1,NA
CASSLQSGTRFRYEQFF,TGTGCCAGCAGCCTACAATCTGGGACTAGATTCCGGTATGAGCAGTTCTTC,17,NA,TRBJ2-1,TRBV3-1,TRBD2
CASSLALEGAEAFF,TGTGCCAGCAGCTTAGCGCTGGAGGGGGCTGAAGCTTTCTTT,14,NA,TRBJ1-1,TRBV7-9,NA
CAIDQGLRNQPQHF,TGTGCCATCGACCAGGGCCTTCGCAATCAGCCCCAGCATTTT,14,NA,TRBJ1-5,TRBV28,NA